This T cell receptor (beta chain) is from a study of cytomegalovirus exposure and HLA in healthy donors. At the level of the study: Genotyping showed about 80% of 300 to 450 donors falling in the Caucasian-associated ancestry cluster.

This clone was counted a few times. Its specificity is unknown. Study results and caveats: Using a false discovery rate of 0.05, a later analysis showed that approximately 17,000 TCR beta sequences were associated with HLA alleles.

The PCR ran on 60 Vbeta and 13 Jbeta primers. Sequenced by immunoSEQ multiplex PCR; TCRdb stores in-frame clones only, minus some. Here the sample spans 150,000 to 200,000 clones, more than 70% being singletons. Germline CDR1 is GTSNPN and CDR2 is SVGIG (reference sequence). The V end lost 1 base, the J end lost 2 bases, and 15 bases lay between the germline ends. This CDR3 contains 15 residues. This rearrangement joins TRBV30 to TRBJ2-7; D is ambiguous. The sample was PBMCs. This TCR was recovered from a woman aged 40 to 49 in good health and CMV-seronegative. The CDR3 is CAWSGNSFSTYEQYF. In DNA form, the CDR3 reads TGTGCCTGGAGTGGCAACAGCTTTTCAACCTACGAGCAGTACTTC. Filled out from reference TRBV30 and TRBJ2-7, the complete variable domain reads SQTIHQWPATLVQPVGSPLSLECTVEGTSNPNLYWYRQAAGRGLQLLFYSVGIGQISSEVPQNLSASRPQDRQFILSSKKLLLSDSGFYLCAWSGNSFSTYEQYFGPGTRLTVT.